The 20 T cell receptor beta chains given below trace back to one sample, sequenced in a study of blood T cell repertoires in COVID-19. Assay: immunoSEQ multiplex PCR; the TCRdb copy retains only in-frame clones and omits some. The sample records 210,000 or so clones, about 86% being singletons. The sequenced material came from peripheral blood. The receptors were sampled from a woman between 50 and 59 years old with acute or convalescent COVID-19.

The V and J genes are TRBV2 and TRBJ2-1; the match to TRBD2 covers 7 bases. The V and J ends lost 5 bases and 4 bases, in that order; junction bases with no gene match: 17. In germline, CDR1 is SNHLY, CDR2 FYNNEI. The CDR3 sequence is 18 residues long. CDR3 region: CASSFPTGGGKFYNEQFF. DNA for the CDR3: TGTGCCAGCAGTTTCCCTACTGGGGGGGGGAAATTTTACAATGAGCAGTTCTTC.

The rearrangement uses TRBV3-1 (or the pseudogene TRBV3-2) and TRBJ1-2, with D possibly being TRBD1 (6 bases). This CDR3 has 15 residues. Germline CDR1 is LGHDT and CDR2 is YNNKEL (reference sequence). V shed 5 bases and J shed 0 bases, with 13 bases lying between them. The chain's CDR3 is CASSGTYEPNYGYTF. CDR3 in DNA: TGTGCCAGCAGCGGGACATATGAACCTAACTATGGCTACACCTTC.

This chain links TRBV9 with TRBJ2-6; a possible D gene is TRBD2 (5 bases). Deletions cut 0 bases from V and 0 bases from J, with 10 bases between. The CDR3 consists of 17 residues. The germline gives CDR1 SGDLS, CDR2 YYNGEE. In DNA, the CDR3 is TGTGCCAGCAGCGTAGTGGCGGGTTCCTCTGGGGCCAACGTCCTGACTTTC. Amino acid sequence: CASSVVAGSSGANVLTF.

This rearrangement joins TRBV5-1 to TRBJ2-5; the D gene is possibly TRBD1 (5 bases). This CDR3 has 14 amino acids. The V gene's germline CDR1 is SGHRS and CDR2 YFSETQ. With 0 bases removed from V and 1 base from J, the gap between germline ends came to 7 bases. CDR3 sequence reads: CASSLATVQETQYF. DNA for the CDR3: TGCGCCAGCAGCTTGGCGACAGTCCAAGAGACCCAGTACTTC.

Comment on this clone: A junction boundary mismatches the germline segment, possibly from a read error. DNA for the CDR3: TGTGCCAGCAGCGTGGGGTCGGAGGTAGGACCGCGGGACTTT. Its translation is CASSVGSEVGPRDF. The chain links TRBV5-6 to TRBJ1-6; D remains unclear. The CDR3 spans 14 residues. Germline V gene lookup returns CDR1 SGHDT and CDR2 YYEEEE.

This chain links TRBV9 with TRBJ1-6, with a tentative D call TRBD1 (6 bases). This CDR3 comprises 17 residues. Germline V CDR1 and CDR2: SGDLS, YYNGEE. The V end lost 4 bases, the J end lost 5 bases, and 19 bases lay between the germline ends. The CDR3 nucleotides are TGTGCCAGCAGCCTCACCCCCGGGACAAGGGATAATTCACCCCTCCACTTT. Protein: CASSLTPGTRDNSPLHF.

V is TRBV20-1 and J is TRBJ2-7, with TRBD2 matching 7 bases. Germline V gives CDR1 DFQATT, CDR2 SNEGSKA (reference sequence). After removal of 3 bases from V and 4 bases from J, the junction contained 15 bases not matched to a gene. The CDR3 has 16 residues. As DNA, the CDR3 is TGCAGTGCTAGTTCGAGGCCGCAGTTGCGGGAGTACGAGCAGTACTTC. It specifies CSASSRPQLREYEQYF.

This clone appeared a few times. In DNA, the CDR3 is TGTGCCAGTAGTCCGGGGGGACCACCCAATGAGCAGTTCTTC. Translation gives CASSPGGPPNEQFF. The chain has TRBV19 and TRBJ2-1; 7 bases line up with TRBD2. V lost 5 bases to trimming and J lost 6 bases; unmatched junction nucleotides: 7. Germline V gene data show CDR1 as LNHDA and CDR2 as SQIVND (reference sequence). This CDR3 comprises 14 residues.

The chain has TRBV11-2 and TRBJ1-5; D gene uncertain. The CDR3 loop spans 15 amino acids. CDR1 and CDR2 from the germline V gene are SGHAT and FQNNGV. The ends were cut back, 0 bases at V and 4 bases at J, with 10 bases in the middle. The DNA for the CDR3 is TGTGCCAGCAGCTTAGATCTTTCGGGGAATCAGCCCCAGCATTTT. Protein: CASSLDLSGNQPQHF.

The J gene is TRBJ1-2, the V gene TRBV30, with D perhaps matching TRBD1 (5 bases). Germline-derived CDR1 and CDR2 are GTSNPN and SVGIG (reference sequence). V shed 1 base and J shed 3 bases, with 12 bases lying between them. This CDR3 is 14 amino acids long. In nucleotides, the CDR3 is TGTGCCTGGAGTGGATCGGGGGGGGACTATGGCTACACCTTC. Translated, it gives CAWSGSGGDYGYTF. The variable domain in full, with the rest retrieved from reference TRBV30 and TRBJ1-2, is SQTIHQWPATLVQPVGSPLSLECTVEGTSNPNLYWYRQAAGRGLQLLFYSVGIGQISSEVPQNLSASRPQDRQFILSSKKLLLSDSGFYLCAWSGSGGDYGYTFGSGTRLTVV.

The rearrangement uses TRBV12-3 or TRBV12-4 and TRBJ1-4; the D is unclear. The V end lost 2 bases, the J end lost 8 bases, and 9 bases lay between the germline ends. CDR3 length equals 13 residues. This CDR3 reads CASSLRPVEKLFF. DNA of the CDR3: TGTGCCAGCAGTTTACGTCCGGTGGAAAAACTGTTTTTT.

This clone appeared once. The gene calls are TRBV29-1 and TRBJ1-4; no clear D gene. The CDR3 extends over 12 amino acids. V lost 7 bases and J 3 bases, leaving 9 bases between the germline ends. Germline V gene data show CDR1 as SQVTM and CDR2 as ANQGSEA. CDR3 in amino acids: CSALAANEKLFF. For the CDR3, the DNA is TGCAGCGCCCTCGCGGCTAATGAAAAACTGTTTTTT.

The chain has TRBV7-2 and TRBJ1-2; TRBD1 agrees at 12 bases. The ends lost 0 bases at V and 6 bases at J; junction bases unmatched: 5. This CDR3 contains 16 residues. CDR1 and CDR2 from the germline V gene are SGHTA and FQGNSA. The CDR3 nucleotides are TGTGCCAGCAGCTTAGCCCCGGGACAGGGGGCGGATGGCTACACCTTC. Protein sequence: CASSLAPGQGADGYTF.

The rearrangement uses TRBV12-3 or TRBV12-4 and TRBJ2-5; D might be TRBD2 (6 bases). The ends were cut back, 8 bases at V and 4 bases at J, with 11 bases in the middle. CDR3 size: 12 residues. CDR3 sequence: CASRRELETQYF. CDR3 coding DNA: TGTGCCAGCCGCCGGGAGTTAGAGACCCAGTACTTC.

The CDR3 sequence: CASSPPGLLGTEAFF. CDR3 nucleotide sequence: TGTGCCAGTAGTCCACCGGGACTTCTGGGCACTGAAGCTTTCTTT. The genes are TRBV19 and TRBJ1-1; possible D gene TRBD1, 5 bases. Germline V lookup: CDR1 LNHDA, CDR2 SQIVND (reference sequence). CDR3 length equals 15 residues. V gave up 5 bases and J gave up 4 bases, with 17 bases separating them.

This clone was seen more than once but under ten times. The same CDR3 can be traced to other DNA sequences in this sample. This chain connects TRBV12-3 or TRBV12-4 to TRBJ1-5; a possible D gene is TRBD1 (5 bases). V was trimmed by 6 bases and J by 4 bases, leaving 10 bases between them. The CDR3 totals 13 residues. CDR3 sequence reads: CASSPDRNQPQHF. In nucleotides, the CDR3 is TGTGCCAGCAGCCCCGACAGAAATCAGCCCCAGCATTTT.

This clone was counted a single time. The chain combines TRBV7-2 with TRBJ2-1; the match to TRBD1 covers 10 bases. Germline trimming cut 0 bases from V and 6 bases from J; bases unmatched to any gene: 5. CDR3 length: 16 amino acids. The germline V gene has CDR1 SGHTA and CDR2 FQGNSA. CDR3 coding DNA: TGTGCCAGCAGCTTAGCGGCCAGACAGGGGGCCAATGAGCAGTTCTTC. This sequence encodes CASSLAARQGANEQFF. The full variable domain, completed using reference TRBV7-2 and TRBJ2-1, is GAGVSQSPSNKVTEKGKDVELRCDPISGHTALYWYRQSLGQGLEFLIYFQGNSAPDKSGLPSDRFSAERTGGSVSTLTIQRTQQEDSAVYLCASSLAARQGANEQFFGPGTRLTVL.

The gene calls are TRBV9 and TRBJ1-5; D unresolved. The CDR3 extends over 13 amino acids. CDR1 SGDLS and CDR2 YYNGEE come from the germline V gene. V shed 3 bases and J shed 2 bases, with 6 bases lying between them. CDR3: CASSARGNQPQHF. The CDR3 DNA follows: TGTGCCAGCAGCGCGAGGGGCAATCAGCCCCAGCATTTT. The entire variable domain, with the rest obtained from reference TRBV9 and TRBJ1-5, is as follows: DSGVTQTPKHLITATGQRVTLRCSPRSGDLSVYWYQQSLDQGLQFLIQYYNGEERAKGNILERFSAQQFPDLHSELNLSSLELGDSALYFCASSARGNQPQHFGDGTRLSIL.

This clone was detected a few times. This chain connects TRBV29-1 to TRBJ1-1; maybe TRBD1 (5 bases). V was clipped by 4 bases and J by 6 bases, with 21 bases between them. CDR1 SQVTM and CDR2 ANQGSEA come from the germline V gene. The CDR3 contains 15 residues. CDR3 in amino acids: CSVATGSLVGPEAFF. CDR3 bases: TGCAGCGTTGCTACAGGTTCACTTGTCGGGCCTGAAGCTTTCTTT.

The chain is built from TRBV7-8 and TRBJ1-1, with D possibly being TRBD1 (6 bases). CDR3 length: 16 amino acids. V was trimmed by 5 bases and J by 0 bases, leaving 16 bases between them. Germline V gives CDR1 SGHVS, CDR2 FQNEAQ. In nucleotides, the CDR3 is TGTGCCAGCAGCCCAAGACAGGCACCTTTGAACACTGAAGCTTTCTTT. It codes for CASSPRQAPLNTEAFF.